Reported below is one T cell receptor beta chain. Antigen: not known. This sample is drawn from a study of CD4+ T cells in melanoma. Whole-study findings and limits: Reportedly, melanoma neoantigen-specific CD4+ T cells showed varied differentiation states. A reported correlation linked neoantigen-specific CD4+ T cells to CD8+, macrophage and B cell function.

TCRdb's table, derived via immunoSEQ multiplex PCR, lists solely in-frame clones and lacks some. The table has 11,000 to 15,000 clones, about 71% seen once; the top ten hold about 18%. Looked up from germline, CDR1 is LGHNA and CDR2 is YNFKEQ. This CDR3 has 15 amino acids. Trimming took 6 bases from V and 7 from J; bases not matched to a gene: 11. V usage is TRBV4-2 and J usage is TRBJ2-1; 8 positions agree with TRBD2. The source material was cells from a culture (not recorded whether cultured in vitro). This TCR came from a human donor with melanoma. DNA for the CDR3: TGTGCCAGCAGGACGGGGGGGCGGTCGGCGAATGAGCAGTTCTTC. Amino acids: CASRTGGRSANEQFF.